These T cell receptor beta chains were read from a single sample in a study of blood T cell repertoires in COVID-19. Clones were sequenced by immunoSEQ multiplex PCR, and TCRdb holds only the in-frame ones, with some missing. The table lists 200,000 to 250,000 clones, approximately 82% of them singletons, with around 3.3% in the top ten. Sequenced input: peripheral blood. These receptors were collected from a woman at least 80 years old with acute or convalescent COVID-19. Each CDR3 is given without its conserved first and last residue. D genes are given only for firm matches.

ASSLHRGRAGELF,TRBD1,TRBJ2-2,TRBV3-1/TRBV3-2
ASSLSTYNEQF,NA,TRBJ2-1,TRBV7-2
ASSPGLRTDTQY,NA,TRBJ2-3,TRBV5-8
AISLAGDQPQH,NA,TRBJ1-5,TRBV10-3
ASSVRTSGGTQETQY,TRBD2,TRBJ2-5,TRBV19
ASSPIGTSDETQY,TRBD2,TRBJ2-5,TRBV5-1
ASNPGTGLIGYGYT,NA,TRBJ1-2,TRBV19
ASSPLPGNPRNTIY,NA,TRBJ1-3,TRBV18
ASKKVFLAGVGEQF,TRBD2,TRBJ2-1,TRBV28
ASSYSGQGERSGYT,TRBD1,TRBJ1-2,TRBV6-5
ASRLTGGAGYT,TRBD1,TRBJ1-2,TRBV28
ASSRTGSGANVLT,TRBD1,TRBJ2-6,TRBV7-9
ASSLPLTEYGYT,NA,TRBJ1-2,TRBV7-9
ASSPEGPETQY,NA,TRBJ2-5,TRBV7-9
ASSPEDRGEAF,TRBD1,TRBJ1-1,TRBV19
ATSDGTGGYNEQF,TRBD1,TRBJ2-1,TRBV24-1
ASSRSGQTTNYGYT,TRBD1,TRBJ1-2,TRBV3-1/TRBV3-2
ASSSGPLNYGYT,NA,TRBJ1-2,TRBV5-6
ASSLGTGYGYT,NA,TRBJ1-2,TRBV7-8
ASSRLAGGYNEQF,TRBD2,TRBJ2-1,TRBV11-3
ASSEQSGVQLGYT,NA,TRBJ1-2,TRBV2
ASRQGLSGNTIY,TRBD1,TRBJ1-3,TRBV19
ASSVEGTGYNEQF,TRBD1,TRBJ2-1,TRBV9
ASSQGRVAYGYT,NA,TRBJ1-2,TRBV3-1/TRBV3-2
ATSESGGKNTEAF,NA,TRBJ1-1,TRBV24-1
ASSFTGTEGNTIY,TRBD1,TRBJ1-3,TRBV5-1
ASSPTGGNGYT,TRBD1,TRBJ1-2,TRBV7-9
ASSLVPRQTGELF,NA,TRBJ2-2,TRBV7-8
SVSPTGKVNTEAF,TRBD1,TRBJ1-1,TRBV29-1
ASSEVRGQITDTQY,NA,TRBJ2-3,TRBV6-1
ASSLTQGLGKLF,NA,TRBJ1-4,TRBV7-8
ATSRDPYEKLF,NA,TRBJ1-4,TRBV15
ASLTRLGLNSREQY,NA,TRBJ2-7,TRBV2
ASSPSRGINSPLH,NA,TRBJ1-6,TRBV18
ASSLGVGETQY,NA,TRBJ2-5,TRBV19
ASSQDDKGGRSNQPQH,NA,TRBJ1-5,TRBV4-2
ASNTGMNTEAF,NA,TRBJ1-1,TRBV2
ASSIEDRAEKLF,NA,TRBJ1-4,TRBV19
AWSEYQGMAYNEQF,NA,TRBJ2-1,TRBV30
ATSIRTGNYEQY,TRBD1,TRBJ2-7,TRBV15
ASRPSGDTEAF,NA,TRBJ1-1,TRBV6-5
ASTPSRDGRSYNSPLH,NA,TRBJ1-6,TRBV19
SASIQGQLNTEAF,NA,TRBJ1-1,TRBV20-1
ASSSPATRENTEAF,NA,TRBJ1-1,TRBV27
ASSFPREALAKNIQY,TRBD2,TRBJ2-4,TRBV28
ASSEEGGRPQH,NA,TRBJ1-5,TRBV2
ASSDLTGARTGELF,TRBD1,TRBJ2-2,TRBV6-1
ATSDSGEDTQY,NA,TRBJ2-3,TRBV24-1
ASSLVGTNQPQH,NA,TRBJ1-5,TRBV5-1
ASSSLAGRETQY,TRBD2,TRBJ2-5,TRBV5-1